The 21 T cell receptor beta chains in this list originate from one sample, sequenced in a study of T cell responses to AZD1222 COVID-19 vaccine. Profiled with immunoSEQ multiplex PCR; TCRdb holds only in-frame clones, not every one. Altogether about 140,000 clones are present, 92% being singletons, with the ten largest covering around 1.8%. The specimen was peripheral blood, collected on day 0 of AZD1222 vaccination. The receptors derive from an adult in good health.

The CDR3 DNA follows: TGTGCCAGCAGCTTTGGAGTCGGTGGCTACACCTTC. Translation: CASSFGVGGYTF. This rearrangement joins TRBV5-5 to TRBJ1-2; D is undetermined. Germline assignment: CDR1 SGHKS and CDR2 YYEKEE (reference sequence). This CDR3 region has 12 residues. V lost 2 bases and J 7 bases, leaving 9 bases between the germline ends.

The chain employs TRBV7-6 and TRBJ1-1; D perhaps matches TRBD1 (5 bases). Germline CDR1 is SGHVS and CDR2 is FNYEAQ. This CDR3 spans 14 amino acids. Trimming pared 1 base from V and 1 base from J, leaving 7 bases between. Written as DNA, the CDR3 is TGTGCCAGCAGCTTAGATCAGGGGAACACTGAAGCTTTCTTT. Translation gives CASSLDQGNTEAFF.

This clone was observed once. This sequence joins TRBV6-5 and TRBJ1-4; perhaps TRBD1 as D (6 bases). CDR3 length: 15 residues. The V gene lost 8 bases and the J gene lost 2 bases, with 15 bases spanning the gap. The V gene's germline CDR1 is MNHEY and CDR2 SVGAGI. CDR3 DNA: TGTGCCAGCGGCTCAGGGGCGGCTACTAATGAAAAACTGTTTTTT. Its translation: CASGSGAATNEKLFF.

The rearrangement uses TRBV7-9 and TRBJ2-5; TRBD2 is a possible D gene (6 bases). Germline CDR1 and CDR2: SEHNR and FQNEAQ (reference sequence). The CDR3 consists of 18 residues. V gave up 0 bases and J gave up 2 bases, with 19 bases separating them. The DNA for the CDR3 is TGTGCCAGCAGCTTAGCGTTCCTAGCGAACGGTAAACAAGAGACCCAGTACTTC. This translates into CASSLAFLANGKQETQYF.

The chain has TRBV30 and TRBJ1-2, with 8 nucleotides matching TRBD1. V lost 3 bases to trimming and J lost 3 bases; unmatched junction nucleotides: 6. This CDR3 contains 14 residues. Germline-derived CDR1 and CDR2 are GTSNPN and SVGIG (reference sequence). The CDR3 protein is CAWRAGGWDYGYTF. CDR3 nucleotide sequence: TGTGCCTGGAGAGCAGGGGGCTGGGACTATGGCTACACCTTC.

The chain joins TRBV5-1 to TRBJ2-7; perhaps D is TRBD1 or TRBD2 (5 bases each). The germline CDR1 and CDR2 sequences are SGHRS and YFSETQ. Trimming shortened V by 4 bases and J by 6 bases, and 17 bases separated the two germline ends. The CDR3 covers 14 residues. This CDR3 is CASSTGTLLGEQYF. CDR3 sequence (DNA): TGCGCCAGCAGCACCGGGACGCTCCTCGGCGAGCAGTACTTC.

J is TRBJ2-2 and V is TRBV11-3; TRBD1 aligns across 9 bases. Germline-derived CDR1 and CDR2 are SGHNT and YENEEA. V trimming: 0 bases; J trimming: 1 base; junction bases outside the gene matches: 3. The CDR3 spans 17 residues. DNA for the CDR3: TGTGCCAGCAGCTTAGAAGGGGGACAGGGGAACACCGGGGAGCTGTTTTTT. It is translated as CASSLEGGQGNTGELFF.

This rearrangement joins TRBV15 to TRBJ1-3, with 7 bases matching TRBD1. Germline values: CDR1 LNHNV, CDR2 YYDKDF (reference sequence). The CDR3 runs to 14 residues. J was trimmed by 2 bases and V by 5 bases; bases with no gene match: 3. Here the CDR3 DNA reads TGTGCCACCAGCCCGGGACAGACTGGAAACACCATATATTTT. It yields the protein CATSPGQTGNTIYF.

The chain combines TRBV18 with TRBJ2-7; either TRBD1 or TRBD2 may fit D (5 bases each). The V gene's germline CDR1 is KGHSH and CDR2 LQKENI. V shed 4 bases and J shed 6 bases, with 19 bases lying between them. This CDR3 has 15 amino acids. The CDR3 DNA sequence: TGTGCCAGCTCACTCACCGGACGGGACGGAGGCGAGCAGTACTTC. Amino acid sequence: CASSLTGRDGGEQYF.

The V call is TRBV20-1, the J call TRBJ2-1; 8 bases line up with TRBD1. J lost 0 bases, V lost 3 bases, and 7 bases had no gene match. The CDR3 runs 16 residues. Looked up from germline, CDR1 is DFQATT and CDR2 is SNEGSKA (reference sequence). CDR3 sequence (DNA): TGCAGTGCTAGTCGGCGAACAGGGGGCTCCTACAATGAGCAGTTCTTC. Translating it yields CSASRRTGGSYNEQFF.

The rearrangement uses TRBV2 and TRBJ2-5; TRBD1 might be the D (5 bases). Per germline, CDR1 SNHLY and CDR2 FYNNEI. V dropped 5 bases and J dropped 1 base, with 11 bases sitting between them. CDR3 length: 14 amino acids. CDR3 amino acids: CASSYNQGQETQYF. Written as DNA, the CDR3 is TGTGCCAGCAGTTATAATCAGGGCCAAGAGACCCAGTACTTC.

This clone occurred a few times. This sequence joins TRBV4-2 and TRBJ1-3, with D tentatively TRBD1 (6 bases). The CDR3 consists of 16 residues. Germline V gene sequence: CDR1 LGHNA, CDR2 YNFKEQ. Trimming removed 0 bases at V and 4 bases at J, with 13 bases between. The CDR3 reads CASSQDGEGGGNTIYF. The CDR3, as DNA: TGTGCCAGCAGCCAAGATGGAGAGGGGGGAGGAAACACCATATATTTT.

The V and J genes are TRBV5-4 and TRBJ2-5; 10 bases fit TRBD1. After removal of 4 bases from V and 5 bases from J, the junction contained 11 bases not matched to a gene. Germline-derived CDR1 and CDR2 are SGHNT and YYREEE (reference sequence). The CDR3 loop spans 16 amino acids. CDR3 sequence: CASSMRTGGRLETQYF. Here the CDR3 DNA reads TGTGCCAGCAGCATGCGGACAGGGGGACGGCTCGAGACCCAGTACTTC.

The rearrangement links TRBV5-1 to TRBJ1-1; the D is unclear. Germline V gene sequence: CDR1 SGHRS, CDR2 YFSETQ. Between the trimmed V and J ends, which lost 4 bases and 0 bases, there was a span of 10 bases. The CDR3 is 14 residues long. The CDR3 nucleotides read TGCGCCAGCAGCCTAACCCTGGTGAACACTGAAGCTTTCTTT. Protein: CASSLTLVNTEAFF.

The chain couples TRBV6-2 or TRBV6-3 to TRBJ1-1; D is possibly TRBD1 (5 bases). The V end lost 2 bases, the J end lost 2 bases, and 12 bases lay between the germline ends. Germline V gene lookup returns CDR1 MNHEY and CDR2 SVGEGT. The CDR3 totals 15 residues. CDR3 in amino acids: CASSYAGEFNTEAFF. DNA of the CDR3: TGTGCCAGCAGTTACGCGGGGGAGTTCAACACTGAAGCTTTCTTT.

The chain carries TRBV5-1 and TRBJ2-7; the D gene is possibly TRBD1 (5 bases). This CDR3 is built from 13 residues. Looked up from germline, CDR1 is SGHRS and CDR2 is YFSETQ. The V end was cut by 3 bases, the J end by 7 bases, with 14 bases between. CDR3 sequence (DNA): TGCGCCAGCAGCTCAGGGTCGGGCTGGGAGCAGTACTTC. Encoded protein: CASSSGSGWEQYF. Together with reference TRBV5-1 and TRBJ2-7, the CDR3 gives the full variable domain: KAGVTQTPRYLIKTRGQQVTLSCSPISGHRSVSWYQQTPGQGLQFLFEYFSETQRNKGNFPGRFSGRQFSNSRSEMNVSTLELGDSALYLCASSSGSGWEQYFGPGTRLTVT.

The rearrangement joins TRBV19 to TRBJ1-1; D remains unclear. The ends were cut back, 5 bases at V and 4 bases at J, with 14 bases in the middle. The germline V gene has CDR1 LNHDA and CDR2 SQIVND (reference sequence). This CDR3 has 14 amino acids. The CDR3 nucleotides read TGTGCCAGTAGTGTATCCCCTTCGGGCACTGAAGCTTTCTTT. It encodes CASSVSPSGTEAFF.

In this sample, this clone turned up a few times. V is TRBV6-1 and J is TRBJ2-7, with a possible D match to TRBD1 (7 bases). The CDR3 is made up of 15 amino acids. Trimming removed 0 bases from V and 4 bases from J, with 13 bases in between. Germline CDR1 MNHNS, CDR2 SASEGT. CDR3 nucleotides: TGTGCCAGCAGTGAAGCGGGCAGGGGGGCTTACGAGCAGTACTTC. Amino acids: CASSEAGRGAYEQYF.

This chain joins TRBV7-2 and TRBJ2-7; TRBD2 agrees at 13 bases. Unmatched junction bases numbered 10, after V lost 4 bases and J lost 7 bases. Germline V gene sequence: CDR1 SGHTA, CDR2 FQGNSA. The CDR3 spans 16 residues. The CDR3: CASSSAGLAGVKEQYF. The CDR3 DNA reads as TGTGCCAGCAGCTCCGCCGGACTAGCGGGAGTGAAAGAGCAGTACTTC.

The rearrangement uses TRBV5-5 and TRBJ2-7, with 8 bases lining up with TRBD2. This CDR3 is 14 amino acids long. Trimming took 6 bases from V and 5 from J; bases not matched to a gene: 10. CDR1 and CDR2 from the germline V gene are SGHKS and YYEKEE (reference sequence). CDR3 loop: CASTSGRGFHEQYF. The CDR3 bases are TGTGCCAGCACCAGCGGGAGAGGGTTCCACGAGCAGTACTTC.

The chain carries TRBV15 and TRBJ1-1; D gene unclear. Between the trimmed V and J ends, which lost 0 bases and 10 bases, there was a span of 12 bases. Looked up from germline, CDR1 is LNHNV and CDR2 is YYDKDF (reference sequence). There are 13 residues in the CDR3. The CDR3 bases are TGTGCCACCAGCAGAGATGGCGTATTCGGAGCTTTCTTT. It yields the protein CATSRDGVFGAFF.